The sequence of this T cell receptor (beta chain) was determined in a study of technical replicates of blood from a few donors. Method: immunoSEQ multiplex PCR; TCRdb's copy keeps in-frame clones and lacks some. The table records 70,000 to 95,000 clones, approximately 97% of them present only once. The CDR3 covers 15 residues. CDR1 SEHNR and CDR2 FQNEAQ come from the germline V gene (reference sequence). The V gene lost 2 bases and the J gene lost 9 bases, with 19 bases spanning the gap. The chain is built from TRBV7-9 and TRBJ1-2; maybe TRBD1 (6 bases). The clonotype comes from a human donor in good health. Sequences were obtained from T cells isolated from PBMCs. CDR3: CASSLRQDKAIRYTF. The CDR3 nucleotides are TGTGCCAGCAGCTTACGACAGGACAAGGCTATCCGCTACACCTTC.